The 28 T cell receptor beta chains below were found in one sample sequenced in a study of T cell repertoires in cytomegalovirus infection (dated 2019 in TCRdb). According to the study, the label for this sample's treatment or condition signals: in vitro stimulation with specific CMV peptide epitopes to enrich CMV-specific T cells. Which antigens these TCRs recognize remains unknown. The sequencing machine was an Illumina HiSeq 1500. TCRdb redid the processing of the public reads, applying fastp at Q25 and MiXCR, and retained in-frame beta chains. Rows with a matching CDR3 protein are joined into one entry that keeps the most common DNA and genes. The sample table shows about 900,000 distinct CDR3 sequences, and roughly 31% are seen once. The leading ten clones occupy 13% of the sample. The specimen comprised cultured CD8+ T cells from PBMCs, sampled from culture after CMV antigen stimulation. The receptor source for this set is a human donor in good health (CMV status not recorded). Some clones in this sample may be carry-over from other donors' samples.

This clonotype was seen only a few times. The rearrangement links TRBV6-6 to TRBJ2-1, with TRBD2 matching 12 bases. The CDR3 is 16 amino acids. Germline assignment: CDR1 MNHNY and CDR2 SVGAGI (reference sequence). V was clipped by 8 bases and J by 3 bases; unmatched bases: 8. CDR3 DNA: TGTGCCAGCCCTGGACTAGCGGGGATCGACTACAATGAGCAGTTCTTC. Amino acid sequence: CASPGLAGIDYNEQFF.

The V and J genes are TRBV10-2 and TRBJ2-3; 9 bases fit TRBD2. J lost 3 bases, V lost 1 base, and 2 bases had no gene match. This CDR3 is built from 15 residues. The germline CDR1 and CDR2 sequences are WSHSY and SAAADI. CDR3 sequence: CASSELAGETDTQYF. DNA for the CDR3: TGCGCCAGCAGTGAGTTAGCGGGGGAGACAGATACGCAGTATTTT.

This clonotype was seen a few times. The chain carries TRBV29-1 and TRBJ2-1, with a tentative D call TRBD2 (5 bases). V was clipped by 5 bases and J by 0 bases, with 20 bases between them. The CDR3 loop spans 17 amino acids. Germline values: CDR1 SQVTM, CDR2 ANQGSEA. Here the CDR3 reads CSVIIRESPYSYNEQFF. The CDR3 DNA reads TGCAGCGTTATCATCCGGGAAAGTCCTTACTCCTACAATGAGCAGTTCTTC.

Only a few counts were recorded for this clonotype. This chain connects TRBV28 to TRBJ2-1; 13 bases line up with TRBD2. Germline CDR1 is MDHEN and CDR2 is SYDVKM. The CDR3 contains 15 residues. After removal of 7 bases from V and 7 bases from J, the junction contained 7 bases not matched to a gene. This CDR3 is CASTLLAGGVNEQFF. DNA for the CDR3: TGTGCCAGCACTCTACTAGCGGGGGGGGTGAATGAGCAGTTCTTC.

Only a few counts were recorded for this clonotype. CDR3 loop: CASSSRGLNTEAFF. Written as DNA, the CDR3 is TGTGCCAGCAGCTCCAGGGGCCTTAACACTGAAGCTTTCTTT. V usage is TRBV13 and J usage is TRBJ1-1; tentatively, D is TRBD1 (6 bases). Trimming left V 4 bases short and J 2 bases short, with 11 bases between. Germline V gene data show CDR1 as PRHDT and CDR2 as FYEKMQ (reference sequence). This CDR3 spans 14 amino acids.

This clonotype was seen only once. The chain is built from TRBV5-6 and TRBJ2-7; TRBD2 is a possible D gene (6 bases). V was pared by 1 base and J by 6 bases, with 8 bases between. In germline, CDR1 is SGHDT, CDR2 YYEEEE. This CDR3 is 12 amino acids long. CDR3 protein: CASSLMGGEQYF. The CDR3 DNA is TGTGCCAGCAGCTTGATGGGGGGCGAGCAGTACTTC.

The chain uses TRBV27 and TRBJ1-4; a weak D match, TRBD1 (6 bases). Germline V gives CDR1 MNHEY, CDR2 SMNVEV (reference sequence). This CDR3 comprises 16 residues. Trimming stripped 0 bases from V and 6 bases from J, with 14 bases between. The CDR3: CASSLSGAGEDEKLFF. The CDR3, as DNA: TGTGCCAGCAGTTTATCGGGCGCAGGGGAAGATGAAAAACTGTTTTTT.

This clonotype has more than one count but fewer than ten. V is TRBV7-8 and J is TRBJ1-1, with 9 bases lining up with TRBD1. Looked up from germline, CDR1 is SGHVS and CDR2 is FQNEAQ. This CDR3 is built from 15 residues. Germline trimming cut 3 bases from V and 2 bases from J; bases unmatched to any gene: 4. The CDR3 DNA reads TGTGCCAGCAGCTTGGACAGGGGAATAAACACTGAAGCTTTCTTT. Its translation: CASSLDRGINTEAFF.

This clonotype was seen at least ten times. The V and J genes are TRBV7-6 and TRBJ1-4; TRBD1 might be the D (5 bases). Trimming cost V 6 bases and J 0 bases, with 14 bases left between them. The CDR3 covers 16 residues. In germline, CDR1 is SGHVS, CDR2 FNYEAQ. Written as DNA, the CDR3 is TGTGCCAGCAGTAGGACACCCCTTGCAACTAATGAAAAACTGTTTTTT. This encodes CASSRTPLATNEKLFF.

In DNA, the CDR3 is TGTGCCAGCACCCCTGGGGGGGGGATCCAAGAGACCCAGTACTTC. It encodes CASTPGGGIQETQYF. V and J are TRBV6-5 and TRBJ2-5; 7 bases fit TRBD2. Germline values: CDR1 MNHEY, CDR2 SVGAGI. The CDR3 runs to 15 residues. V shed 7 bases, J shed 1 base, and the junction held 9 bases outside the gene matches.

This chain links TRBV7-6 with TRBJ1-2, with 9 bases matching TRBD1. The CDR3 totals 15 residues. In germline, CDR1 is SGHVS, CDR2 FNYEAQ. Unmatched junction bases numbered 12, after V lost 5 bases and J lost 8 bases. CDR3 residues: CASSATGGAFQGYTF. CDR3 DNA sequence: TGTGCCAGCAGCGCAACAGGGGGCGCTTTTCAAGGCTACACCTTC.

About this clonotype itself: This may be a read error, as it is one base from a much larger clone. Written as DNA, the CDR3 is TGTGCCAGCAGTTCCCTCGGCGGGCGGACCTATGGCTACACCTTC. Amino acids: CASSSLGGRTYGYTF. The chain uses TRBV7-2 and TRBJ1-2, with D uncertain. CDR3 length: 15 amino acids. CDR1 and CDR2 (germline): SGHTA, FQGNSA. With 6 bases removed from V and 4 bases from J, the gap between germline ends came to 18 bases.

This clonotype was counted many times. V usage is TRBV2 and J usage is TRBJ2-1; a weak D match, TRBD2 (5 bases). This CDR3 region has 11 residues. V dropped 7 bases and J dropped 5 bases, with 6 bases sitting between them. Germline lookup yields CDR1 SNHLY and CDR2 FYNNEI. CDR3 nucleotides: TGTGCCAGCACGACTAACAATGAGCAGTTCTTC. Translated: CASTTNNEQFF.

The sample holds a few counts of this clonotype. The genes are TRBV5-4 and TRBJ2-5, with D hard to call. Trimming took off 0 bases at V and 3 bases at J, with 12 bases between the two ends. The CDR3 covers 15 residues. Germline-derived CDR1 and CDR2 are SGHNT and YYREEE (reference sequence). The CDR3 DNA follows: TGTGCCAGCAGCTTGGTTTCTACTCGAAAAGAGACCCAGTACTTC. Translation: CASSLVSTRKETQYF.

With regard to this clonotype: An end of the junction does not agree with germline; a read error may underlie this. The chain joins TRBV27 to TRBJ2-2; TRBD1 matches at 7 bases. The CDR3 extends over 16 amino acids. Germline V gives CDR1 MNHEY, CDR2 SMNVEV (reference sequence). This CDR3 is CVSSILGQANTGELFF. DNA of the CDR3: TGTGTCAGCAGCATTTTAGGACAGGCGAACACCGGGGAGCTGTTTTTT.

This sequence joins TRBV6-8 and TRBJ1-5, with TRBD1 identical over 7 bases. The V segment lost 2 bases and the J segment 1 base; nucleotides outside the gene matches: 11. The CDR3 spans 18 residues. From germline, CDR1 is MNHGY and CDR2 SAAAGT. The DNA for the CDR3 is TGTGCCAGCAGTTACACCTGGGACAGCCCGTGGAGCAATCAGCCCCAGCATTTT. The encoded protein is CASSYTWDSPWSNQPQHF.

This clonotype was observed at least ten times. V and J are TRBV7-8 and TRBJ1-1; possible D gene TRBD1, 6 bases. This CDR3 is built from 13 residues. V was clipped by 1 base and J by 6 bases, with 9 bases between them. Germline V gives CDR1 SGHVS, CDR2 FQNEAQ. The CDR3 reads CASSLEQGPEAFF. The DNA for the CDR3 is TGTGCCAGCAGCTTAGAACAGGGCCCTGAAGCTTTCTTT. Based on the CDR3 plus reference TRBV7-8 and TRBJ1-1, the full variable domain is GAGVSQSPRYKVAKRGQDVALRCDPISGHVSLFWYQQALGQGPEFLTYFQNEAQLDKSGLPSDRFFAERPEGSVSTLKIQRTQQEDSAVYLCASSLEQGPEAFFGQGTRLTVV.

CDR3 DNA sequence: TGTGCCAGCAGCGTAGAGGGGTATGAGCAGTTCTTC. Translating it yields CASSVEGYEQFF. The chain has TRBV9 and TRBJ2-1, with a possible D match to TRBD1 (5 bases). The CDR3 covers 12 residues. Germline CDR1 reads SGDLS; CDR2 reads YYNGEE. V was clipped by 0 bases and J by 8 bases, with 6 bases between them.

This clonotype has just a few counts. This chain joins TRBV7-3 and TRBJ2-3, with TRBD1 matching over 9 bases. CDR1 and CDR2 (germline): SGHTA, FQGTGA. The CDR3 extends over 16 amino acids. The V and J ends lost 1 base and 0 bases, in that order; junction bases with no gene match: 2. DNA of the CDR3: TGTGCCAGCAGCTTAAGGGGACAGGGTAGCACAGATACGCAGTATTTT. Translated, it gives CASSLRGQGSTDTQYF.

This sequence joins TRBV11-2 and TRBJ2-1; 7 bases agree with TRBD2. This CDR3 has 15 residues. With 8 bases clipped from V and 3 bases from J, the junction kept 10 bases outside the gene matches. Germline V CDR1 and CDR2: SGHAT, FQNNGV. CDR3 sequence reads: CASFGSSGVYNEQFF. The CDR3 coding sequence is TGTGCCAGCTTTGGGTCTAGCGGTGTCTACAATGAGCAGTTCTTC.

This clonotype was seen at least ten times. J is TRBJ2-4 and V is TRBV6-6; D gene uncertain. The CDR3 runs to 12 residues. The V and J ends lost 2 bases and 8 bases respectively, with 7 bases between them. In germline, CDR1 is MNHNY, CDR2 SVGAGI (reference sequence). CDR3 loop: CASSYPMDIQYF. DNA of the CDR3: TGTGCCAGCAGTTACCCGATGGACATTCAGTACTTC.

V is TRBV7-3 and J is TRBJ2-7; TRBD2 agrees at 9 bases. V lost 5 bases and J lost 3; bases outside the gene matches: 8. The CDR3 is 15 amino acids. CDR1 SGHTA and CDR2 FQGTGA come from the germline V gene. CDR3: CASSPSGGTFYEQYV. The CDR3 nucleotides are TGTGCCAGCAGCCCCAGCGGGGGGACCTTCTACGAGCAGTACGTC.

The V gene is TRBV7-6, the J gene TRBJ2-7; 9 nucleotides align to TRBD1. J was trimmed by 4 bases and V by 4 bases; bases with no gene match: 8. There are 15 residues in the CDR3. CDR1 and CDR2 from the germline V gene are SGHVS and FNYEAQ. CDR3 residues: CASSYKTGGVYEQYF. CDR3 nucleotide sequence: TGTGCCAGCAGCTATAAGACAGGGGGGGTATACGAGCAGTACTTC.

This clonotype appeared a few times. The chain recombines TRBV12-5 with TRBJ2-3; 13 positions agree with TRBD2. CDR1 and CDR2 (germline): LGHNT, FRNRAP. The CDR3 runs to 17 residues. Trimming cost V 4 bases and J 0 bases; bases outside gene matches: 4. Written as DNA, the CDR3 is TGTGCTAGTGGTTGGACGGGACTAGCGGGGAGCACAGATACGCAGTATTTT. Amino acid sequence: CASGWTGLAGSTDTQYF.

The rearrangement links TRBV14 to TRBJ2-3; 7 bases agree with TRBD2. The V gene's germline CDR1 is SGHDN and CDR2 FVKESK. The junction had 5 bases not matched to a gene; V was cut back by 2 bases and J by 3 bases. CDR3 size: 15 residues. CDR3 region: CASSQIWGGTDTQYF. The CDR3 bases are TGTGCCAGCAGCCAAATATGGGGGGGGACAGATACGCAGTATTTT.

This clonotype was seen many times. This chain links TRBV7-9 with TRBJ2-4; TRBD1 agrees at 8 bases. CDR1 and CDR2 (germline): SEHNR, FQNEAQ (reference sequence). V gave up 6 bases and J gave up 0 bases; unmatched junction bases: 16. The CDR3 spans 19 residues. The CDR3 is CASSHPGQALKGAKNIQYF. The CDR3 DNA follows: TGTGCCAGCAGTCACCCGGGACAGGCACTAAAGGGAGCCAAAAACATTCAGTACTTC.

The rearrangement joins TRBV12-5 to TRBJ2-5; 9 nucleotides align to TRBD1. J was trimmed by 4 bases and V by 5 bases; bases with no gene match: 8. The germline gives CDR1 LGHNT, CDR2 FRNRAP. The CDR3 is made up of 15 amino acids. CDR3 sequence: CASGNRDREGETQYF. The CDR3 region has the DNA TGTGCTAGTGGTAACCGGGACAGGGAGGGAGAGACCCAGTACTTC.

The gene calls are TRBV5-5 and TRBJ1-5, with D tentatively TRBD1 (6 bases). This CDR3 spans 19 amino acids. Trimming left V 4 bases short and J 2 bases short, with 25 bases between. Looked up from germline, CDR1 is SGHKS and CDR2 is YYEKEE (reference sequence). The CDR3 region is CASSPQGHTFPGRNQPQHF. The CDR3 nucleotides are TGTGCCAGCAGCCCACAGGGCCATACCTTTCCCGGGCGCAATCAGCCCCAGCATTTT.